The 22 T cell receptor beta chains reported below all come from one sample, sequenced in a study of lymphopenia after photon versus proton radiotherapy. The table came from immunoSEQ multiplex PCR; TCRdb's copy has only in-frame clones and leaves some out. Of about 50,000 clones in the sample, 80% to 95% are singletons; the top ten hold about a sixth. The sample here was peripheral blood, taken from a patient treated with photon-based radiotherapy. The receptor source for this set is a woman in her thirties or forties with cholangiocarcinoma.

V and J are TRBV4-1 and TRBJ2-7, with 8 nucleotides matching TRBD1. Per the germline V gene, CDR1 is MGHRA and CDR2 is YSYEKL. Trimming took 0 bases from V and 0 from J; bases not matched to a gene: 13. This CDR3 spans 19 amino acids. The CDR3 loop reads CASSQDRGVDRVFSYEQYF. For the CDR3, the DNA is TGCGCCAGCAGCCAAGATCGCGGGGTGGACAGGGTCTTCTCCTACGAGCAGTACTTC.

This clone showed up just once. The rearrangement joins TRBV19 to TRBJ1-6, with D uncertain. Germline CDR1 and CDR2: LNHDA and SQIVND (reference sequence). V gave up 3 bases and J gave up 8 bases, with 8 bases separating them. This CDR3 is built from 13 residues. CDR3 coding DNA: TGTGCCAGTAGTATCAGATCTGATTCACCCCTCCACTTT. Its translation is CASSIRSDSPLHF.

V is TRBV30 and J is TRBJ2-1; D might be TRBD1 or TRBD2, each matching 5 bases. The CDR3 extends over 13 amino acids. In germline, CDR1 is GTSNPN, CDR2 SVGIG (reference sequence). Trimming stripped 5 bases from V and 10 bases from J, with 18 bases between. CDR3 in DNA: TGTGCCTGGGACTATAGGGGTGGGCGGGAGCAGTTCTTC. Translating gives CAWDYRGGREQFF.

This chain uses TRBV7-9 with TRBJ1-2, with a tentative D call TRBD1 (5 bases). The germline CDR1 and CDR2 sequences are SEHNR and FQNEAQ (reference sequence). CDR3 length: 15 amino acids. Trimming cost V 5 bases and J 4 bases, with 17 bases left between them. CDR3: CASSPAGAAGYGYTF. As DNA, the CDR3 is TGTGCCAGCAGCCCGGCCGGGGCCGCAGGCTATGGCTACACCTTC. Variable domain in full (rest from reference TRBV7-9 and TRBJ1-2): DTGVSQNPRHKITKRGQNVTFRCDPISEHNRLYWYRQTLGQGPEFLTYFQNEAQLEKSRLLSDRFSAERPKGSFSTLEIQRTEQGDSAMYLCASSPAGAAGYGYTFGSGTRLTVV.

This chain uses TRBV6-5 with TRBJ2-3; the match to TRBD2 covers 8 bases. The V gene's germline CDR1 is MNHEY and CDR2 SVGAGI. J was trimmed by 3 bases and V by 4 bases; bases with no gene match: 9. This CDR3 spans 16 amino acids. For the CDR3, the DNA is TGTGCCAGCAGTTTATCCAGCGGGAGCAGGACAGATACGCAGTATTTT. As protein: CASSLSSGSRTDTQYF.

The chain links TRBV9 to TRBJ1-5; D ambiguous. Germline-derived CDR1 and CDR2 are SGDLS and YYNGEE. The ends were cut back, 0 bases at V and 5 bases at J, with 6 bases in the middle. The CDR3 contains 13 residues. The CDR3, as DNA: TGTGCCAGCAGCGTAGATCACTATCAGCCCCAGCATTTT. Its translation: CASSVDHYQPQHF.

The chain couples TRBV7-6 to TRBJ2-7; either TRBD1 or TRBD2 may supply D (5 bases each). Trimming took 5 bases from V and 1 from J, leaving 15 bases between them. Per the germline V gene, CDR1 is SGHVS and CDR2 is FNYEAQ. This CDR3 spans 15 amino acids. The CDR3 loop is CASSLDGAPSYEQYF. CDR3 DNA: TGTGCCAGCAGCCTCGACGGGGCCCCTTCCTACGAGCAGTACTTC.

Remarks on this clone: This same CDR3 is encoded by further DNA sequences in the sample. The chain has TRBV10-1 and TRBJ2-3; D not certain. V lost 2 bases, J lost 3 bases, and 9 bases lay in between. The CDR3 loop spans 14 amino acids. CDR1 and CDR2 from the germline V gene are WNHNN and SYGVQD (reference sequence). This CDR3 is CASSETRGTDTQYF. CDR3 DNA: TGCGCCAGCAGTGAGACCCGCGGAACAGATACGCAGTATTTT.

This sequence joins TRBV11-2 and TRBJ2-3; weak D call: TRBD2 (6 bases). This CDR3 region has 13 residues. The germline CDR1 and CDR2 sequences are SGHAT and FQNNGV. V was cut by 9 bases and J by 2 bases, with 12 bases left in between. The CDR3 DNA is TGTGCCAGTTGTAGCGGACTCACAGATACGCAGTATTTT. This sequence encodes CASCSGLTDTQYF.

The J gene is TRBJ2-1, the V gene TRBV5-6; 12 bases agree with TRBD1. The germline V gene has CDR1 SGHDT and CDR2 YYEEEE. This CDR3 comprises 18 residues. V lost 3 bases to trimming and J lost 8 bases; unmatched junction nucleotides: 15. CDR3 DNA sequence: TGTGCCAGCAGCTCATCCAAGCAAGGGACAGGGGGCATGGATGAGCAGTTCTTC. This encodes CASSSSKQGTGGMDEQFF.

This clone was recorded only once. CDR3 nucleotides: TGCAGTGCAGCGGAGGCCTACGAGCAGTACTTC. Protein: CSAAEAYEQYF. The chain carries TRBV20-1 and TRBJ2-7; tentatively, D is TRBD2 (5 bases). The V end was cut by 6 bases, the J end by 2 bases, with 8 bases between. CDR3 length equals 11 residues. Germline CDR1 and CDR2: DFQATT and SNEGSKA (reference sequence).

This rearrangement joins TRBV19 to TRBJ1-1; tentative D call: TRBD1 (6 bases). Trimming took off 3 bases at V and 0 bases at J, with 11 bases between the two ends. This CDR3 has 15 amino acids. Germline CDR1 is LNHDA and CDR2 is SQIVND (reference sequence). CDR3 in amino acids: CASSIRGAMNTEAFF. CDR3 nucleotides: TGTGCCAGTAGTATCAGGGGCGCTATGAACACTGAAGCTTTCTTT.

This chain uses TRBV5-4 with TRBJ2-5, with D possibly matching TRBD2 (6 bases). The CDR3 has 13 amino acids. The germline V gene encodes CDR1 SGHNT and CDR2 YYREEE (reference sequence). Trimming shortened V by 4 bases and J by 3 bases, and 10 bases separated the two germline ends. The CDR3 sequence is CASSHQREETQYF. CDR3 DNA sequence: TGTGCCAGCAGCCATCAGCGGGAAGAGACCCAGTACTTC.

The chain is built from TRBV18 and TRBJ1-6; 9 nucleotides line up with TRBD1. V trimming: 5 bases; J trimming: 10 bases; junction bases outside the gene matches: 6. The germline V gene encodes CDR1 KGHSH and CDR2 LQKENI. The CDR3 is 14 residues long. The CDR3 DNA sequence: TGTGCCAGCTCAGCGGGACAGGGCCAATCACCCCTCCACTTT. Translated, it gives CASSAGQGQSPLHF. Full variable domain (outside the CDR3, taken from reference TRBV18 and TRBJ1-6): NAGVMQNPRHLVRRRGQEARLRCSPMKGHSHVYWYRQLPEEGLKFMVYLQKENIIDESGMPKERFSAEFPKEGPSILRIQQVVRGDSAAYFCASSAGQGQSPLHFGNGTRLTVT.

The rearrangement uses TRBV7-9 and TRBJ2-7; D gene ambiguous. The V end lost 10 bases, the J end lost 5 bases, and 18 bases lay between the germline ends. The CDR3 extends over 13 amino acids. Germline V gene data show CDR1 as SEHNR and CDR2 as FQNEAQ (reference sequence). CDR3 residues: CATTGWDIDEQYF. The CDR3 DNA reads TGTGCCACCACCGGGTGGGATATAGACGAGCAGTACTTC.

The chain links TRBV28 to TRBJ1-3, with 9 bases identical to TRBD1. Germline V gives CDR1 MDHEN, CDR2 SYDVKM. The V gene end was trimmed by 9 bases and the J gene end by 5 bases; junction bases not matched to a gene: 11. This CDR3 contains 15 residues. CDR3 residues: CASGTNRGLRNTIYF. As DNA, the CDR3 is TGTGCCAGTGGAACCAACAGGGGGCTGAGAAACACCATATATTTT.

This clone was counted once. This chain connects TRBV28 to TRBJ1-1; no definite D call. This CDR3 comprises 13 residues. With 6 bases removed from V and 2 bases from J, the gap between germline ends came to 10 bases. Germline V gene lookup returns CDR1 MDHEN and CDR2 SYDVKM. The CDR3 reads CASSLSYNTEAFF. The CDR3 bases are TGTGCCAGCAGCCTCTCATACAACACTGAAGCTTTCTTT.

Only one count was recorded for this clone. The chain employs TRBV14 and TRBJ1-1; the D is unclear. The CDR3 extends over 17 amino acids. Deletions cut 3 bases from V and 1 base from J, with 18 bases between. Germline CDR1 SGHDN, CDR2 FVKESK. The CDR3 sequence: CASSQDARNRPNTEAFF. DNA of the CDR3: TGTGCCAGCAGCCAGGACGCCCGAAACCGGCCGAACACTGAAGCTTTCTTT. Together with reference TRBV14 and TRBJ1-1, the CDR3 gives the full variable domain: EAGVTQFPSHSVIEKGQTVTLRCDPISGHDNLYWYRRVMGKEIKFLLHFVKESKQDESGMPNNRFLAERTGGTYSTLKVQPAELEDSGVYFCASSQDARNRPNTEAFFGQGTRLTVV.

Note on this clone: The sample contains more than one DNA sequence encoding this CDR3. The chain recombines TRBV28 with TRBJ2-7; unclear D gene. Germline V lookup: CDR1 MDHEN, CDR2 SYDVKM. The CDR3 has 13 residues. V shed 5 bases and J shed 3 bases, with 11 bases lying between them. The CDR3 region is CASSASVVYEQYF. CDR3 DNA sequence: TGTGCCAGCAGTGCCTCGGTAGTCTACGAGCAGTACTTC. Full variable domain (missing parts from reference TRBV28 and TRBJ2-7): DVKVTQSSRYLVKRTGEKVFLECVQDMDHENMFWYRQDPGLGLRLIYFSYDVKMKEKGDIPEGYSVSREKKERFSLILESASTNQTSMYLCASSASVVYEQYFGPGTRLTVT.

The CDR3 bases are TGTGCCAGCAGCCCTCGGACCGGCGTGGGTGAGCAGTTCTTC. It specifies CASSPRTGVGEQFF. The rearrangement uses TRBV7-9 and TRBJ2-1; unclear D gene. The CDR3 has 14 amino acids. The germline V gene encodes CDR1 SEHNR and CDR2 FQNEAQ (reference sequence). V shed 5 bases and J shed 9 bases, with 17 bases lying between them.

The chain employs TRBV5-4 and TRBJ1-5; D gene unclear. V was pared by 0 bases and J by 0 bases, with 1 base between. The CDR3 sequence is 13 residues long. Per germline, CDR1 SGHNT and CDR2 YYREEE (reference sequence). The CDR3 DNA sequence: TGTGCCAGCAGCTTGGGTAGCAATCAGCCCCAGCATTTT. This translates into CASSLGSNQPQHF.

The rearrangement links TRBV10-3 to TRBJ2-5; 8 bases line up with TRBD1. J gave up 1 base and V 5 bases, and 12 bases lay outside the gene matches. The CDR3 is 17 amino acids. The germline V gene encodes CDR1 ENHRY and CDR2 SYGVKD. The CDR3 is CAISIPDRDSLQETQYF. The CDR3 DNA reads TGTGCCATCAGTATCCCGGACAGGGACAGTCTCCAAGAGACCCAGTACTTC.